This T cell receptor (beta chain) originates from a study of shared clonotypes between healthy human individuals. Remarks on this clone: The antigen remains unidentified.

This CDR3 has 14 amino acids. The V gene's germline CDR1 is MNHEY and CDR2 SMNVEV (reference sequence). The V gene lost 6 bases and the J gene lost 4 bases, with 16 bases spanning the gap. For each subset, genomic DNA was distributed in equal portions over several immunoSEQ plates. Profiling relied on immunoSEQ multiplex PCR, and the TCRdb table lists in-frame clones only, not all of them. Found here are 2 million to 2.5 million clones, around 96% of them singletons; the top ten hold 0.85% to 1.2%. Regarding the study as a whole: Clonotypes shared by all four donors outscored non-shared clonotypes in generation probability. Among the subsets, naive ones generally showed larger estimated richness than memory ones.

Terminally differentiated effector memory CD45RA+ cells were left out of the naive CD8 fraction, which was CD45RO-negative and positively selected for CCR7. Donors comprised only Caucasian adults living in Nashville, Tennessee. This chain connects TRBV27 to TRBJ2-7, with TRBD1 as a possible D gene (5 bases). Sequencing was carried out using naive CD8+ T cells sorted from blood. The TCR originated in a man younger than 35 in good health. CDR3 sequence reads: CASSQTGEPYEQYF. CDR3 bases: TGTGCCAGCAGCCAAACAGGCGAGCCGTACGAGCAGTACTTC.